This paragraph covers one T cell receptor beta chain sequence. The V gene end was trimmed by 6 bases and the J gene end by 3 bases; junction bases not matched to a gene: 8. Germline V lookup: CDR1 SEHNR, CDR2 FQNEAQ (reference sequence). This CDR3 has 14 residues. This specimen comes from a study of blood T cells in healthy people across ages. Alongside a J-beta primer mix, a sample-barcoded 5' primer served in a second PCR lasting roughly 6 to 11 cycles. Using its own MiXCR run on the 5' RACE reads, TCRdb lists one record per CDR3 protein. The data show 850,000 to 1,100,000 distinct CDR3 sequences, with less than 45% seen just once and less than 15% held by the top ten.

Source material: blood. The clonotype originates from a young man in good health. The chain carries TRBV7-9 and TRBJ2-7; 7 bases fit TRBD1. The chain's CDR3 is CASRPGTENYEQYF. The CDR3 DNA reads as TGTGCCAGCAGACCCGGGACAGAAAACTACGAGCAGTACTTC.